These T cell receptor beta chains were read from a single sample in a study of blood T cells in healthy people across ages. MiXCR, run by TCRdb on the 5' RACE reads, gives a single entry per CDR3 protein. The sample consists of about 1.1 million distinct CDR3 sequences, around two fifths of them appearing once. The sequencing input was blood. The receptors stem from a man between 18 and 29 years old in good health. Both conserved end residues are part of each CDR3. The order of the fields is J gene, V gene, clone size, D gene, CDR3 DNA, CDR3 protein. A D gene is named only where the DNA matches it firmly. Clone size is not always given. Where it is, it says once, few, many or a class for expanded clones.

TRBJ2-3	TRBV5-1	few	NA	TGCGCCAGCAGCTTTGCTGCAGATACGCAGTATTTT	CASSFAADTQYF
TRBJ2-4	TRBV20-1	once	TRBD2	TGCAGTGCTAGTCCCCCGGCGTGGCTAGCGGGGGGGCGGGCCAAAAACATTCAGTACTTC	CSASPPAWLAGGRAKNIQYF
TRBJ2-1	TRBV13	NA	TRBD2	TGTGCCGGCAGCTCGCGGACTAGCGGTAACTACAATGAGCAGTTCTTC	CAGSSRTSGNYNEQFF
TRBJ2-2	TRBV20-1	NA	NA	TGCAGTGCTAGTCTCACACAGACCGGGGAGCTGTTTTTT	CSASLTQTGELFF
TRBJ1-1	TRBV28	few	NA	TGTGCCAGCAGGACCTTCGGGCACACTGAAGCTTTCTTT	CASRTFGHTEAFF
TRBJ1-1	TRBV29-1	NA	NA	TGCAGCGCTGCCCGAGCAGGGTCAAACACTGAAGCTTTCTTT	CSAARAGSNTEAFF
TRBJ2-7	TRBV20-1	NA	NA	TGCAGTGCTAGAGTAAAATCGGGACACATCTACGAGCAGTACTTC	CSARVKSGHIYEQYF
TRBJ1-1	TRBV7-9	few	NA	TGTGTCAGCAGCACGGACAGTATGAGTATCACTGAAGCTTTCTTT	CVSSTDSMSITEAFF
TRBJ2-5	TRBV7-9	NA	NA	TGTGCCAGCAGATCAACACGGGCTTGGACCCAGTACTTC	CASRSTRAWTQYF
TRBJ2-7	TRBV29-1	NA	NA	TGCAGCGTTCCCCCGGGGGATTCGCGGGAGCAGTACTTC	CSVPPGDSREQYF
TRBJ1-6	TRBV20-1	NA	TRBD1	TGCAGTGTCCCGGGACAGTCTACTCCTTCACCCCTCCACTTT	CSVPGQSTPSPLHF
TRBJ1-2	TRBV20-1	NA	NA	TGCAGTGCATTACAGGGAAATGGCTACACCTTC	CSALQGNGYTF
TRBJ1-2	TRBV27	NA	NA	TGTGCCAGCAGTTTAGGGTTGGGGTCAGGAAACACCTTC	CASSLGLGSGNTF
TRBJ1-2	TRBV29-1	few	NA	TGCAGCGTTGAACAGCCATATGGCTACACCTTC	CSVEQPYGYTF
TRBJ1-4	TRBV2	NA	NA	TGTGCCAGCAGTGAAGGTCCGGGACATGCTAATGAAAAACTGTTTTTT	CASSEGPGHANEKLFF
TRBJ2-1	TRBV5-5	NA	TRBD2	TGTGCCAGCAGCTTGGATGCGGGGGGGCTTGGTGAGCAGTTCTTC	CASSLDAGGLGEQFF
TRBJ1-5	TRBV25-1	few	TRBD1	TGTGTCAGCAGTCAGACAGGGTTAGGCAATCAGCCCCAGCATTTT	CVSSQTGLGNQPQHF
TRBJ2-3	TRBV7-2	few	TRBD1	TGTGCCAGCAGCTTAGTGGGGACAGGGGTGGCTACGCAGTATTTT	CASSLVGTGVATQYF
TRBJ2-2	TRBV12-3/TRBV12-4	NA	TRBD1	TGTGCCAGCAGTGCCACGACAGGGGGGGCCCCCGGGGAGCTGTTTTTT	CASSATTGGAPGELFF
TRBJ2-7	TRBV12-3/TRBV12-4	NA	NA	TGTGCCAGCAGCCTGCGGACCGATGAGCAGTACTTC	CASSLRTDEQYF
TRBJ1-2	TRBV13	few	NA	TGTGCCAGCAGCTTCGGGGACACTAACTATGGCTACACCTTC	CASSFGDTNYGYTF
TRBJ2-3	TRBV20-1	NA	TRBD2	TGCAGTGCTAGAGATGCGGGACTAGCGGGGGGATCGGCAGATACGCAGTATTTT	CSARDAGLAGGSADTQYF
TRBJ1-2	TRBV4-2	NA	NA	TGTGCCAGCAGCCAAGAAAATCTTATTGGCTACACCTTC	CASSQENLIGYTF
TRBJ2-1	TRBV6-6	NA	NA	TGTGCCAGCAGTGGGGGCCCAGGGGATGAGCAGTTCTTC	CASSGGPGDEQFF
TRBJ1-3	TRBV20-1	NA	NA	TGCAGTGCTAGAGATCCCAGGGGCGGAAACACCATATATTTT	CSARDPRGGNTIYF
TRBJ2-5	TRBV27	NA	NA	TGTGCCAGCAGTCGCCAGTACCAAGAGACCCAGTACTTC	CASSRQYQETQYF
TRBJ2-1	TRBV11-3	few	NA	TGTGCCAGCAGCTTAGGGTACTCCAGGGACGATGAGCAGTTCTTC	CASSLGYSRDDEQFF
TRBJ2-2	TRBV2	once	NA	TGTGCCAGCAGTGGGGGACCCACGAACACCGGGGAGCTGTTTTTT	CASSGGPTNTGELFF
TRBJ1-4	TRBV2	NA	TRBD1	TGTGCCAGCAGGACCGACAGGGGGCTTGGAGAAAAACTGTTTTTT	CASRTDRGLGEKLFF
TRBJ2-3	TRBV6-2/TRBV6-3	once	TRBD2	TGTGTCAGCAGTTTGTATAGCGGGGGGATCACAGATACGCAGTATTTT	CVSSLYSGGITDTQYF
TRBJ1-6	TRBV30	NA	NA	TGTGCCTGTGGGTGGGAGCCGGGTTCACCCCTCCACTTT	CACGWEPGSPLHF
TRBJ2-3	TRBV20-1	NA	TRBD2	TGCAGTGCCATAAACGGACTAGCGGGGGGGCGGTTTTCAGATACGCAGTATTTT	CSAINGLAGGRFSDTQYF
TRBJ1-3	TRBV20-1	NA	TRBD1	TGCAGTGCGCAGACAGGGCCTTGGACGTTCGCTGGAAACACCATATATTTT	CSAQTGPWTFAGNTIYF
TRBJ2-2	TRBV7-2	NA	TRBD2	TGTGCCAGCCTTAGCGGGGGGTCGAACACCGGGGAGCTGTTTTTT	CASLSGGSNTGELFF
TRBJ2-2	TRBV7-2	few	NA	TGTGCCAGCGGTCTGGCGGTGAACACCGGGGAGCTGTTTTTT	CASGLAVNTGELFF
TRBJ1-2	TRBV3-1	NA	TRBD1	TGTGCCAGCAGCCAAGAGTGGACAGGGGAGGTCTATGGCTACACCTTC	CASSQEWTGEVYGYTF
TRBJ1-5	TRBV20-1	NA	NA	TGCAGTGCTCCGGACGGGAATCAGCCCCAGCATTTT	CSAPDGNQPQHF
TRBJ1-5	TRBV4-1	few	NA	TGCGCCAGCAGCCAAGATCCAGGGATGGAGCCCCAGCATTTT	CASSQDPGMEPQHF
TRBJ2-5	TRBV25-1	NA	NA	TGTGCCAGCAGTGAATCGGGTAGGGGAGGCCGTAGGGAGACCCAGTACTTC	CASSESGRGGRRETQYF
TRBJ2-1	TRBV5-1	NA	NA	TGCGCCAGCAGCTGGCCAACTCCCAGCAATGAGCAGTTCTTC	CASSWPTPSNEQFF
TRBJ1-1	TRBV29-1	few	NA	TGCAGCGTGAGGGGTCAGGGTACTGAAGCTTTCTTT	CSVRGQGTEAFF
TRBJ2-2	TRBV7-2	NA	TRBD1	TGTGCCAGCAGCCTACAGGGGGCCCTAAGCGGGGAGCTGTTTTTT	CASSLQGALSGELFF
TRBJ2-2	TRBV9	NA	NA	TGTGTCAGCAGTGTAGAAACTTACAAGAAATCGACCGGGGAGCTGTTTTTT	CVSSVETYKKSTGELFF
TRBJ1-2	TRBV9	few	NA	TGTGCCAGCAGCGTAAACAAGGCGACAGGCGTAGCTAACTATGGCTACACCTTC	CASSVNKATGVANYGYTF
TRBJ2-1	TRBV6-2/TRBV6-3	few	TRBD2	TGTGCCAGCAATCCGGGACTAGCGGGGGGTGAGCAGTTCTTC	CASNPGLAGGEQFF
TRBJ2-3	TRBV20-1	NA	TRBD1	TGCAGTGCTAGGAGGGGGCTCACAGATACGCAGTATTTT	CSARRGLTDTQYF